This T cell receptor (beta chain) was identified during a study of T cell responses to AZD1222 COVID-19 vaccine. Findings of the study overall: Donor demographics were predominantly white British with a female majority; clonal diversity may be underestimated.

Using immunoSEQ multiplex PCR, the repertoire was profiled, and TCRdb retains in-frame clones only, with some absent. The sample carries about 130,000 clones, just over 85% recorded once. Germline CDR1 SGHTA, CDR2 FQGNSA. The CDR3 consists of 12 residues. The V end lost 5 bases, the J end lost 12 bases, and 16 bases lay between the germline ends. This clone was recorded a few times. Its antigen is not known. Here the sequenced sample was peripheral blood, taken on day 0 of AZD1222 vaccination. This TCR derives from an adult in good health. The V gene is TRBV7-2, the J gene TRBJ1-2; perhaps TRBD1 as D (6 bases). CDR3 nucleotide sequence: TGTGCCAGCAGCCAGGGGACTCACCCCGACACCTTC. Translating gives CASSQGTHPDTF.